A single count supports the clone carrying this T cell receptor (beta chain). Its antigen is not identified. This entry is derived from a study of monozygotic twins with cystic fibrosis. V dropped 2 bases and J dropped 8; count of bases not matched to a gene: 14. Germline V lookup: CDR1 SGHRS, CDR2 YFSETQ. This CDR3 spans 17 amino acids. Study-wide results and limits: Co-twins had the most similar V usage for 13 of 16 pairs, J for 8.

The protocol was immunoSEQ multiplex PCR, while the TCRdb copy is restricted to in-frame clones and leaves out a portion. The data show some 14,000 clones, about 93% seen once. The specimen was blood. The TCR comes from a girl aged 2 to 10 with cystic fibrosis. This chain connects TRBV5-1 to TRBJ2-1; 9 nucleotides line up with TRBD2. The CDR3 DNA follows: TGCGCCAGCAGCTTCAGGGCTAGCGGGATTGTAGGGGATGAGCAGTTCTTC. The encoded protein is CASSFRASGIVGDEQFF.